This is a list of T cell receptor beta chains from one sample in a study of CD4+ T cells in melanoma. The repertoire was sequenced with immunoSEQ multiplex PCR; TCRdb's copy has only in-frame clones and lacks some. The table has around 11,000 clones, 67% seen once; the top ten hold about 12%. The material sequenced was cells from a culture (not recorded whether cultured in vitro). The receptors were sampled from a human donor with melanoma. The CDR3 runs from the conserved cysteine through the conserved F or W. Each record gives: J gene, V gene, CDR3 protein.

>TRBJ2-1|TRBV5-4
CASSRQTVNEQFF
>TRBJ1-1|TRBV4-1
CASSPPGLNTEAFF
>TRBJ1-5|TRBV27
CASRPGSGHSNQPQHF
>TRBJ1-2|TRBV6-5
CASSYSGENYGYTF
>TRBJ1-2|TRBV6-6
CAAKGHSGYTF
>TRBJ1-3|TRBV7-2
CASSLAFVGGSGNTIYF
>TRBJ1-1|TRBV18
CASSPPSGRATEAFF
>TRBJ2-3|TRBV18
CASSPSDRGTDTQYF
>TRBJ1-2|TRBV5-1
CASSLDGLWGYTF
>TRBJ1-4|TRBV19
CATFDSARATNEKLFF
>TRBJ2-5|TRBV5-4
CASSPPGGRAETQYF
>TRBJ1-4|TRBV4-1
CASSRTGTGVNEKLFF
>TRBJ2-2|TRBV7-9
CASTHIQGAISTGELFF
>TRBJ2-7|TRBV18
CASSPPGTYEQYF
>TRBJ1-1|TRBV19
CASSINGATEAFF
>TRBJ2-6|TRBV29-1
CSVGASGANVLTF
>TRBJ1-4|TRBV7-2
CASSLALGGKLFF
>TRBJ2-7|TRBV5-1
CASSPRVPLPEQYF
>TRBJ2-1|TRBV5-1
CASSSDYNEQFF
>TRBJ2-7|TRBV19
CASSISSVEYYEQYF
>TRBJ2-7|TRBV21-1
CASSGRRPGYEQYF
>TRBJ2-7|TRBV5-8
CASSRAVGGTGTEGEQYF
>TRBJ2-5|TRBV5-4
CASSLSGVQETQYF
>TRBJ1-5|TRBV5-1
CASSLDAGVPQAQHF
>TRBJ1-2|TRBV5-6
CASSQNFLGGYTF
>TRBJ2-5|TRBV19
CASSISLGQGQETQYF
>TRBJ1-1|TRBV6-1
CASSYPGTGNEAFF
>TRBJ2-5|TRBV11-2
CASSVTRGVQETQYF
>TRBJ1-2|TRBV9
CASSVFTASYGYTF
>TRBJ1-6|TRBV5-1
CASSFLGQGMSPLHF
>TRBJ1-5|TRBV27
CASSPREGGNQPQHF
>TRBJ2-1|TRBV2
CASKEGSYNEQFF
>TRBJ1-2|TRBV7-9
CASSLSRGLYGYTF
>TRBJ1-1|TRBV13
CASSLAGRGLGNTEAFF
>TRBJ2-1|TRBV30
CACWVGQGHNEQFF
>TRBJ1-6|TRBV7-8
CASSLGGGGAYNSPLHF
>TRBJ2-4|TRBV7-9
CASSLSLAGENIQYF
>TRBJ2-5|TRBV6-1
CASSEAPSRGTQYF
>TRBJ2-2|TRBV2
CASRWSTGELFF
>TRBJ1-6|TRBV7-8
CASSPTGGRGNSPLHF
>TRBJ2-3|TRBV2
CASKGQITDTQYF
>TRBJ1-1|TRBV5-1
CASSLDPYPGRIQNTEAFF
>TRBJ1-2|TRBV15
CATSSLNLGRENYGYTF
>TRBJ1-2|TRBV6-5
CATLQKGVRDGYTF
>TRBJ1-6|TRBV2
CASTEGSSYNSPLHF
>TRBJ1-2|TRBV30
CAWNRALSRGYTF
>TRBJ2-3|TRBV5-1
CASSERQSDRLSHFTDTQYF
>TRBJ1-3|TRBV6-6
CASSYSGVGSGNTIYF
>TRBJ1-1|TRBV5-6
CASSPGTGEGRAFF
>TRBJ2-7|TRBV7-2
CASSPRGTSYEQYF
>TRBJ2-1|TRBV28
CASSRQGPVYNEQFF
>TRBJ2-3|TRBV9
CASSVEVASTDTQYF
>TRBJ2-7|TRBV6-1
CASTLTGSSYEQYF
>TRBJ2-3|TRBV5-4
CATLQGSQGTDTQYF
>TRBJ2-7|TRBV7-8
CASSPSGRSSYEQYF
>TRBJ1-5|TRBV25-1
CASSQSPNQPQHF
>TRBJ2-3|TRBV4-1
CASSRGTPYTDTQYF
>TRBJ1-1|TRBV10-3
CAISVDSQQGAFF
>TRBJ1-5|TRBV19
CASSMAGVRAYQPQHF